The entry below describes one T cell receptor beta chain. V lost 4 bases and J lost 4, with 19 bases in between. The length of the CDR3 is 16 residues. Germline values: CDR1 SGDLS, CDR2 YYNGEE. TCRdb's table, derived via immunoSEQ multiplex PCR, lists solely in-frame clones and lacks some. Altogether under 9,000 clones are present, around 70% being singletons, with the ten largest covering roughly 40%. This sample was taken from a study of tumour-infiltrating T cells in Burkitt lymphoma. Across the study: Productive clonality predicted overall and progression-free survival.

The chain uses TRBV9 and TRBJ2-3; tentatively, D is TRBD1 (6 bases). The sequencing input was tumor tissue. The source of this sequence is a human donor with diffuse large B-cell lymphoma. The CDR3 protein is CASSFDSGQISDTQYF. The CDR3 bases are TGTGCCAGCAGCTTCGACTCGGGACAAATTTCAGATACGCAGTATTTT.